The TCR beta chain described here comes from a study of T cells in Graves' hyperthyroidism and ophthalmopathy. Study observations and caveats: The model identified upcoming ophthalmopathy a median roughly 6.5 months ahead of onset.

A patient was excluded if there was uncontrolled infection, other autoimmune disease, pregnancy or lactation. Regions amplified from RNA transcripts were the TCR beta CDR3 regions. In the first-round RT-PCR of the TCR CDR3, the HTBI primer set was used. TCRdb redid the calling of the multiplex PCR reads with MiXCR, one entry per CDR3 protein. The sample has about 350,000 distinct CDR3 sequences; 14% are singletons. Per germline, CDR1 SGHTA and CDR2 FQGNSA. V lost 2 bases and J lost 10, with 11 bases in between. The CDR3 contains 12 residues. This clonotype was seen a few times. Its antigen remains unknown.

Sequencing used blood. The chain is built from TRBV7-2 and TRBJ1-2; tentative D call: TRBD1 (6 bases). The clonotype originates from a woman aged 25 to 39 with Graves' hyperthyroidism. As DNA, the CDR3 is TGTGCCAGCAGCTTAAGGACAGACGACTACACCTTC. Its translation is CASSLRTDDYTF.